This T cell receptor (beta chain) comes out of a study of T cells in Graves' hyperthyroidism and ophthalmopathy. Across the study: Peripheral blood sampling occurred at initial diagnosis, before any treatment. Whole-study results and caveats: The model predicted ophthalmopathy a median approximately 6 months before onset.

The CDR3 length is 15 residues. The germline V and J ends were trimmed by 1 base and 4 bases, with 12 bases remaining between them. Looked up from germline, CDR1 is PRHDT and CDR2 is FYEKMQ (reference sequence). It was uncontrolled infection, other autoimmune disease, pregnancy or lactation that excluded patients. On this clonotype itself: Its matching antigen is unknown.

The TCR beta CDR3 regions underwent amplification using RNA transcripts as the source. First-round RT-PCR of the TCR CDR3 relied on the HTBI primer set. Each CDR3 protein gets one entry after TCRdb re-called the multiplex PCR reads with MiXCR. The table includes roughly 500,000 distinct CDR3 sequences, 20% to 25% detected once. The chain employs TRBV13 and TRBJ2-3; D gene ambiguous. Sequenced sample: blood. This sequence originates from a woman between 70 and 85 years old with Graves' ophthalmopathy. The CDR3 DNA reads TGTGCCAGCAGCTTAGCCCAAAAGAGGCCAGATACGCAGTATTTT. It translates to CASSLAQKRPDTQYF.